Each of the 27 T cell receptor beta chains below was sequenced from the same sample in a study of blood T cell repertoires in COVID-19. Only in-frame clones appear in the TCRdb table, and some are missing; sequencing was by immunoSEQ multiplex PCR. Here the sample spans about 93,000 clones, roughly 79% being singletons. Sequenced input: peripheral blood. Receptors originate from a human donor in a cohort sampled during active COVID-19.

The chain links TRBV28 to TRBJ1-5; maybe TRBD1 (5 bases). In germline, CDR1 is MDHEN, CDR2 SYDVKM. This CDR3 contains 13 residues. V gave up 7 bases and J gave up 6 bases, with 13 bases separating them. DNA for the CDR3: TGTGCCAGCACCGGGACCGGGAGTCAGCCCCAGCATTTT. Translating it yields CASTGTGSQPQHF.

In nucleotides, the CDR3 is TGTGCCAGCAGCGGGGACGGGACAGGGAGGTTTCATGGCTACACCTTC. Translated, it gives CASSGDGTGRFHGYTF. The V call is TRBV7-2, the J call TRBJ1-2, with 9 bases identical to TRBD1. After removal of 5 bases from V and 6 bases from J, the junction contained 13 bases not matched to a gene. This CDR3 has 16 residues. The germline gives CDR1 SGHTA, CDR2 FQGNSA.

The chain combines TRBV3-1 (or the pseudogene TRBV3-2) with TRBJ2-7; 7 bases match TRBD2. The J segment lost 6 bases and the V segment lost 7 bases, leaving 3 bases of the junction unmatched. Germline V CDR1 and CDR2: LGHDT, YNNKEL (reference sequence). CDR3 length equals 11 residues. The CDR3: CASTRGVEQYF. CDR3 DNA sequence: TGTGCCAGCACCCGGGGGGTCGAGCAGTACTTC.

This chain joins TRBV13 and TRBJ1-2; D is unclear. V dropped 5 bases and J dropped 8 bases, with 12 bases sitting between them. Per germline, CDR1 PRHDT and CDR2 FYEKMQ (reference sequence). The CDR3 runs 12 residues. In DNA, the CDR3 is TGTGCCAGCAGCCTCTCGGGGAGCGGCTACACCTTC. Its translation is CASSLSGSGYTF.

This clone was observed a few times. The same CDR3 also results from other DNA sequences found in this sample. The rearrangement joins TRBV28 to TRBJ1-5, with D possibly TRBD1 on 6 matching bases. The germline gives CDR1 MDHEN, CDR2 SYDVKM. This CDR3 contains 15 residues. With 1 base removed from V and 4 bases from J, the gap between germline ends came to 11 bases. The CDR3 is CASSLYRESNQPQHF. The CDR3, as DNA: TGTGCCAGCAGTTTATACAGGGAGAGTAATCAGCCCCAGCATTTT.

CDR3 nucleotides: TGTGCCAGCAGCGTAGTTGGCGAGGGTTCACCCCTCCACTTT. Translated, it gives CASSVVGEGSPLHF. The chain uses TRBV9 and TRBJ1-6; unclear D gene. Trimming stripped 0 bases from V and 9 bases from J, with 10 bases between. The V gene's germline CDR1 is SGDLS and CDR2 YYNGEE. This CDR3 comprises 14 residues.

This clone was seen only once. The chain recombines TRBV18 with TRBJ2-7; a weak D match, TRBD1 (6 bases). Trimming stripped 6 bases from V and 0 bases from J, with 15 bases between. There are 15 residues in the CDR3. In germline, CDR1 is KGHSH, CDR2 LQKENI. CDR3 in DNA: TGTGCCAGCTCTTCTGACAGGTCAAGCTCCTACGAGCAGTACTTC. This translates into CASSSDRSSSYEQYF.

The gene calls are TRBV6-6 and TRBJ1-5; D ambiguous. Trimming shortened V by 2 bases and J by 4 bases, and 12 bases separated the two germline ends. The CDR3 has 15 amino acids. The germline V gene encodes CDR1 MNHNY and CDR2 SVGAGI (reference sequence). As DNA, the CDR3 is TGTGCCAGCAGTTACGGAAATGCGGGGAATCAGCCCCAGCATTTT. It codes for CASSYGNAGNQPQHF.

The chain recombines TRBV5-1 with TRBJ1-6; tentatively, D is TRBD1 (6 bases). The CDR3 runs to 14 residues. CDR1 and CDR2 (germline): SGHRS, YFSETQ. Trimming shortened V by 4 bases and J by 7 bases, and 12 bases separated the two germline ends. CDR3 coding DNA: TGCGCCAGCAGCGGTGGACAGCAAAATTCACCCCTCCACTTT. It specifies CASSGGQQNSPLHF.

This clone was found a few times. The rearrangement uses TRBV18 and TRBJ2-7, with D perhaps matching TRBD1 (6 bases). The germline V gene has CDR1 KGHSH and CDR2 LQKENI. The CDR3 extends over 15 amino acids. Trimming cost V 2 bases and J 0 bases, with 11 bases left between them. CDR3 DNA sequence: TGTGCCAGCTCACCAAGACAGGAGAGCTCCTACGAGCAGTACTTC. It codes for CASSPRQESSYEQYF.

The CDR3 DNA reads TGTGCCAGCAGCCCTGGGACAGCCACAGATACGCAGTATTTT. Its protein is CASSPGTATDTQYF. The rearrangement links TRBV5-5 to TRBJ2-3; 7 bases align to TRBD1. V trimming: 4 bases; J trimming: 2 bases; junction bases outside the gene matches: 4. The CDR3 is 14 residues long. From germline, CDR1 is SGHKS and CDR2 YYEKEE (reference sequence).

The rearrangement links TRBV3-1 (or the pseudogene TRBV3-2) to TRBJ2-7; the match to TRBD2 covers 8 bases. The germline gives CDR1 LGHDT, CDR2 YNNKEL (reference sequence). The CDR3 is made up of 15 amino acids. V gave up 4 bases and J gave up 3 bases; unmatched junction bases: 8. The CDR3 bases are TGTGCCAGCAGCCTCGTAGCGGGGAGGAGCTACGAGCAGTACTTC. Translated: CASSLVAGRSYEQYF.

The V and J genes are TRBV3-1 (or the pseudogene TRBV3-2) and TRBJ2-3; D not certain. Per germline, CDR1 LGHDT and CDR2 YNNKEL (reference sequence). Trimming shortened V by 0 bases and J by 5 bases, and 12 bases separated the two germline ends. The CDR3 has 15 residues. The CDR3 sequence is CASSQDRITGDTQYF. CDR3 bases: TGTGCCAGCAGCCAAGACAGAATAACGGGAGATACGCAGTATTTT.

CDR3 region: CASSLARGEGETQYF. The CDR3 DNA follows: TGTGCCAGCAGCTTGGCCAGGGGGGAAGGGGAGACCCAGTACTTC. The gene calls are TRBV5-4 and TRBJ2-5; D might be TRBD1 (7 bases). The CDR3 sequence is 15 residues long. CDR1 is SGHNT and CDR2 is YYREEE in the germline V gene (reference sequence). V was clipped by 0 bases and J by 5 bases, with 14 bases between them.

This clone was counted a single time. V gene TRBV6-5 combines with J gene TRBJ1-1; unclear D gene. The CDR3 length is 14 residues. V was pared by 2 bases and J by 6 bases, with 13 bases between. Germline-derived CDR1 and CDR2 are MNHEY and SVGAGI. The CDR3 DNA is TGTGCCAGCAGTTACGAGAGGGCAGTCTCTGAAGCTTTCTTT. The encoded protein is CASSYERAVSEAFF.

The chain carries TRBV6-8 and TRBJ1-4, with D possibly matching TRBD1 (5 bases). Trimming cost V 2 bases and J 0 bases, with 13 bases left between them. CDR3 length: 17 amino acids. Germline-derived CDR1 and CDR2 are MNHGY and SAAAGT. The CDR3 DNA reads TGTGCCAGCAGTTACCTCTTACAGGTCCCAACTAATGAAAAACTGTTTTTT. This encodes CASSYLLQVPTNEKLFF.

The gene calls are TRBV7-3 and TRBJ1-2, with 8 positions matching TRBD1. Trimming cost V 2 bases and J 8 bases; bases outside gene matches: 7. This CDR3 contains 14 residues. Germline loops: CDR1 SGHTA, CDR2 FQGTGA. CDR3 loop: CASSLGPGGKGYTF. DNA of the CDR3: TGTGCCAGCAGCTTAGGACCAGGGGGCAAAGGCTACACCTTC.

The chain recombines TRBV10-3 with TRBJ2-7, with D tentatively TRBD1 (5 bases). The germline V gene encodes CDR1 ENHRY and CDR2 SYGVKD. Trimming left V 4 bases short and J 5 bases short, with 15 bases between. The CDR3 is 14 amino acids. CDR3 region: CAISGRSGKDEQYF. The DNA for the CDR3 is TGTGCCATCAGTGGTCGATCAGGGAAGGACGAGCAGTACTTC.

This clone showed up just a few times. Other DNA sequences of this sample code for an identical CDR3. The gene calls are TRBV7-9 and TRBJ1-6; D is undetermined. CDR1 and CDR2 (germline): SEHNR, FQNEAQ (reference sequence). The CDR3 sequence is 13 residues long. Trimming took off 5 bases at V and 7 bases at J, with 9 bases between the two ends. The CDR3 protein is CASSPSENSPLHF. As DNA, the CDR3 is TGTGCCAGCAGCCCCTCCGAGAATTCACCCCTCCACTTT.

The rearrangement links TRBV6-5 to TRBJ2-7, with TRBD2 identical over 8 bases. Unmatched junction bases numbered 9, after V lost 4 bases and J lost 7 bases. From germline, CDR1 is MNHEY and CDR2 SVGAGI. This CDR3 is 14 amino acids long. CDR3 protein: CASSFNGGAGEQYF. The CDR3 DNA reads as TGTGCCAGCAGTTTTAACGGGGGGGCGGGGGAGCAGTACTTC.

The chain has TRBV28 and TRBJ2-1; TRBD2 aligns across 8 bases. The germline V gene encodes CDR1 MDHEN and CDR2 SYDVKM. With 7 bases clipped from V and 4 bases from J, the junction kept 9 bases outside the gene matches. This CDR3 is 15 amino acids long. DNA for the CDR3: TGTGCCAGCAAGCCCGGGGGGGAGGGATACAATGAGCAGTTCTTC. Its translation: CASKPGGEGYNEQFF.

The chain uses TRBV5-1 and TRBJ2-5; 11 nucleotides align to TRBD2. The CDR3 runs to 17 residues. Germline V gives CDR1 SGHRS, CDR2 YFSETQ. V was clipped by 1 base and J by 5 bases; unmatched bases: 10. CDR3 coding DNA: TGCGCCAGCAGCTTGCTGGTATTTGGACTAGCGGGCGAGACCCAGTACTTC. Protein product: CASSLLVFGLAGETQYF.

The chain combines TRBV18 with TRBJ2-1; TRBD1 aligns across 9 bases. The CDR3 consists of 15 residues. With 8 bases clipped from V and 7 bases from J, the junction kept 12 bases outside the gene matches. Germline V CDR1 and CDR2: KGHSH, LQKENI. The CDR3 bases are TGTGCCAGCGTCCCACCCGGGACAGGGAGTAATGAGCAGTTCTTC. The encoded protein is CASVPPGTGSNEQFF. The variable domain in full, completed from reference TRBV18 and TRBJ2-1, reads NAGVMQNPRHLVRRRGQEARLRCSPMKGHSHVYWYRQLPEEGLKFMVYLQKENIIDESGMPKERFSAEFPKEGPSILRIQQVVRGDSAAYFCASVPPGTGSNEQFFGPGTRLTVL.

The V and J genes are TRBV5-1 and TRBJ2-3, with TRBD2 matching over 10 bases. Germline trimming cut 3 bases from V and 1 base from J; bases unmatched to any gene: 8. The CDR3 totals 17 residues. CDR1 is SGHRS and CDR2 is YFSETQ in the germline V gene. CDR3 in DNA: TGCGCCAGCAGCTACAGACTCGGGACTAGCGGCACAGATACGCAGTATTTT. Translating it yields CASSYRLGTSGTDTQYF.

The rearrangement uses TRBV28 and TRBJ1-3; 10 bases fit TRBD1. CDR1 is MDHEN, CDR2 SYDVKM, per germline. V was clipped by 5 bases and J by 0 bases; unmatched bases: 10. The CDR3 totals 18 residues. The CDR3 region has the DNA TGTGCCAGCAGTCCGACGATCGGGACAGGGGCCTCTGGAAACACCATATATTTT. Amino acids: CASSPTIGTGASGNTIYF.

The CDR3 nucleotides read TGTGCCAGCAGTTCAACAGGGATGTACTTC. Its translation: CASSSTGMYF. This sequence joins TRBV28 and TRBJ2-7; possibly TRBD1 for D (6 bases). Deletions cut 4 bases from V and 12 bases from J, with 10 bases between. The CDR3 sequence is 10 residues long. Germline CDR1 and CDR2: MDHEN and SYDVKM.

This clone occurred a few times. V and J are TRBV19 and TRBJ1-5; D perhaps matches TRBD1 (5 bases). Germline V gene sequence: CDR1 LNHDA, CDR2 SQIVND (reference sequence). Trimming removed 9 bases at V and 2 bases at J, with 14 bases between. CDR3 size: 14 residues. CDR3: CASREGPGNQPQHF. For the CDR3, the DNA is TGTGCCAGCCGGGAGGGACCTGGCAATCAGCCCCAGCATTTT.